The 18 T cell receptor beta chains presented below share a single source sample, sequenced in a study of cytomegalovirus exposure and HLA in healthy donors. 13 Jbeta primers and 60 Vbeta primers were used for the PCR. The protocol was immunoSEQ multiplex PCR, while the TCRdb copy is restricted to in-frame clones and leaves out a portion. Of some 150,000 clones listed, about 77% are singletons. Sequenced input: PBMCs. Source of these receptors: a female donor in good health and CMV-seronegative.

This clone was counted a single time. The rearrangement links TRBV6-5 to TRBJ2-6, with 7 positions matching TRBD1. The CDR3 extends over 14 amino acids. Trimming took 10 bases from V and 4 from J; bases not matched to a gene: 7. Germline loops: CDR1 MNHEY, CDR2 SVGAGI. The CDR3 region is CATEKGAGANVLTF. The DNA for the CDR3 is TGTGCCACAGAGAAGGGGGCCGGGGCCAACGTCCTGACTTTC.

The rearrangement joins TRBV7-3 to TRBJ1-2, with TRBD1 matching 7 bases. The germline gives CDR1 SGHTA, CDR2 FQGTGA. Trimming removed 6 bases from V and 2 bases from J; junction bases left unmatched: 3. The CDR3 runs 13 residues. The CDR3 protein is CASSQTGNYGYTF. DNA of the CDR3: TGTGCCAGCAGTCAGACAGGGAACTATGGCTACACCTTC.

This chain connects TRBV4-2 to TRBJ2-2; perhaps TRBD2 as D (5 bases). V was shortened by 0 bases and J by 6 bases, with 8 bases between the two germline ends. The CDR3 extends over 14 amino acids. Germline CDR1 LGHNA, CDR2 YNFKEQ. The CDR3 nucleotides are TGTGCCAGCAGCCAAGATCGAGGGCCCGGGGAGCTGTTTTTT. Its translation: CASSQDRGPGELFF.

The rearrangement uses TRBV11-3 and TRBJ2-1, with 7 nucleotides matching TRBD2. Germline values: CDR1 SGHNT, CDR2 YENEEA. The CDR3 is 15 amino acids. V gave up 5 bases and J gave up 4 bases; unmatched junction bases: 8. DNA of the CDR3: TGTGCCAGCAGCACGGGCGGGAGTATTTACAATGAGCAGTTCTTC. Amino acid sequence: CASSTGGSIYNEQFF. Supplemented by reference TRBV11-3 and TRBJ2-1, the full variable domain reads EAGVVQSPRYKIIEKKQPVAFWCNPISGHNTLYWYLQNLGQGPELLIRYENEEAVDDSQLPKDRFSAERLKGVDSTLKIQPAELGDSAVYLCASSTGGSIYNEQFFGPGTRLTVL.

V is TRBV5-1 and J is TRBJ2-7, with 10 bases that match TRBD1. The germline gives CDR1 SGHRS, CDR2 YFSETQ. J lost 6 bases, V lost 3 bases, and 9 bases had no gene match. This CDR3 is built from 15 residues. CDR3 region: CASSSAGTGVFEQYF. The CDR3 DNA reads TGCGCCAGCAGCTCGGCCGGGACAGGGGTTTTCGAGCAGTACTTC.

There are a few counts of this clone. The chain has TRBV28 and TRBJ2-7; the match to TRBD2 covers 8 bases. The V and J ends lost 2 bases and 3 bases, in that order; junction bases with no gene match: 3. CDR1 and CDR2 (germline): MDHEN, SYDVKM. The CDR3 runs to 14 residues. CDR3 sequence (DNA): TGTGCCAGCAGTTTAGTCGGGGGGGGCTACGAGCAGTACTTC. It yields the protein CASSLVGGGYEQYF.

V usage is TRBV29-1 and J usage is TRBJ1-2; TRBD1 matches 8 bases. The CDR3 covers 14 residues. J lost 2 bases, V lost 4 bases, and 6 bases had no gene match. CDR1 is SQVTM, CDR2 ANQGSEA, per germline. The CDR3 here is CSVGHRQGNYGYTF. As DNA, the CDR3 is TGCAGCGTTGGGCACAGACAGGGGAACTATGGCTACACCTTC.

The J gene is TRBJ2-7, the V gene TRBV6-5; D perhaps matches TRBD2 (7 bases). V shed 8 bases and J shed 7 bases, with 18 bases lying between them. The CDR3 length is 13 residues. CDR1 is MNHEY, CDR2 SVGAGI, per germline. The chain's CDR3 is CASRGAGLQEQYF. As DNA, the CDR3 is TGTGCCAGCCGGGGGGCTGGCCTCCAGGAGCAGTACTTC.

V and J are TRBV7-2 and TRBJ1-1; 7 nucleotides line up with TRBD1. CDR3 length: 16 residues. The ends lost 7 bases at V and 4 bases at J; junction bases unmatched: 15. Germline CDR1 is SGHTA and CDR2 is FQGNSA. CDR3 residues: CASTPSATGAGTEAFF. CDR3 nucleotide sequence: TGTGCCAGCACCCCATCGGCCACAGGGGCCGGCACTGAAGCTTTCTTT.

This clone was detected a few times. This sequence joins TRBV6-5 and TRBJ1-1; 8 bases are a match to TRBD1. V lost 8 bases and J lost 5; bases outside the gene matches: 10. CDR1 and CDR2 (germline): MNHEY, SVGAGI. CDR3 length: 14 amino acids. CDR3 nucleotide sequence: TGTGCCAGCTTTTCAACAGGGGGGATAACTGAAGCTTTCTTT. Translating gives CASFSTGGITEAFF.

The CDR3 region is CASGAERNTEAFF. Written as DNA, the CDR3 is TGTGCCAGCGGGGCCGAACGGAACACTGAAGCTTTCTTT. This chain connects TRBV6-6 to TRBJ1-1, with D maybe TRBD1 (5 bases). Between the trimmed V and J ends, which lost 8 bases and 1 base, there was a span of 11 bases. This CDR3 has 13 residues. From germline, CDR1 is MNHNY and CDR2 SVGAGI (reference sequence).

This chain uses TRBV9 with TRBJ2-1; 11 bases are shared with TRBD2. The CDR3 is 15 amino acids. Germline CDR1 reads SGDLS; CDR2 reads YYNGEE. V dropped 3 bases and J dropped 6; count of bases not matched to a gene: 5. The CDR3 protein is CASSGLAGLGNEQFF. CDR3 bases: TGTGCCAGCAGCGGACTAGCGGGATTAGGCAATGAGCAGTTCTTC.

This clone was seen repeatedly, ten times or more. This chain uses TRBV25-1 with TRBJ2-7; TRBD1 aligns across 9 bases. J gave up 0 bases and V 2 bases, and 8 bases lay outside the gene matches. There are 17 residues in the CDR3. Germline V gene lookup returns CDR1 MGHDK and CDR2 SYGVNS. DNA for the CDR3: TGTGCCAGCAGTGAACCGGGACAGGGAAGAAGCTCCTACGAGCAGTACTTC. It is translated as CASSEPGQGRSSYEQYF.

This clone has a handful of counts. V and J are TRBV28 and TRBJ2-7; no clear D gene. Germline V lookup: CDR1 MDHEN, CDR2 SYDVKM. V gave up 4 bases and J gave up 6 bases, with 7 bases separating them. The CDR3 is made up of 11 amino acids. CDR3 amino acids: CASSYASEQYF. DNA for the CDR3: TGTGCCAGCAGTTATGCGTCCGAGCAGTACTTC.

This rearrangement joins TRBV6-5 to TRBJ1-1, with 7 bases aligning to TRBD1. This CDR3 comprises 11 residues. Trimming at V came to 6 bases and at J to 10 bases, leaving 5 bases not matched to a gene. The germline V gene has CDR1 MNHEY and CDR2 SVGAGI. In DNA form, the CDR3 reads TGTGCCAGCAGCCGACAGGGAGGAGCTTTCTTT. Protein: CASSRQGGAFF.

This chain joins TRBV28 and TRBJ1-5, with 7 bases identical to TRBD1. The germline CDR1 and CDR2 sequences are MDHEN and SYDVKM. This CDR3 is 15 amino acids long. With V trimmed by 5 bases and J by 3 bases, 7 bases remained unmatched. The CDR3: CASSQGGSDNQPQHF. The CDR3 nucleotides are TGTGCCAGCAGTCAAGGGGGCTCGGACAATCAGCCCCAGCATTTT.

V and J are TRBV10-3 and TRBJ2-2; perhaps TRBD1 as D (6 bases). Germline CDR1 is ENHRY and CDR2 is SYGVKD. The CDR3 totals 16 residues. Trimming cost V 3 bases and J 2 bases, with 13 bases left between them. CDR3 loop: CAISELAQGNTGELFF. The CDR3 DNA reads TGTGCCATCAGTGAACTTGCACAGGGAAACACCGGGGAGCTGTTTTTT.

J is TRBJ2-7 and V is TRBV6-1, with TRBD1 as a possible D gene (6 bases). The V gene's germline CDR1 is MNHNS and CDR2 SASEGT. Deletions cut 5 bases from V and 4 bases from J, with 18 bases between. The CDR3 is 15 amino acids. The CDR3 reads CASSLTGTSGYEQYF. Written as DNA, the CDR3 is TGTGCCAGCAGTCTTACAGGGACGAGTGGGTACGAGCAGTACTTC.